Only a few counts were recorded for the clone carrying this TCR beta chain. Its antigen is unidentified. Trimming took off 1 base at V and 8 bases at J, with 15 bases between the two ends. The V gene's germline CDR1 is SGHTA and CDR2 FQGNSA. This CDR3 has 15 residues. This entry belongs to a study of T-cell memory formation after mild COVID-19. The study's findings and limits: Nothing showed for sure that second-wave clones peaking on day 37 were SARS-CoV-2 specific. Clones shrinking from day 15 to 85 showed even CD4/CD8 mixes; later expanders tilted CD4+. The study found contracting CD4+ clones mainly in CM and EM and contracting CD8+ clones in EMRA.

TCRdb passed the 5' RACE reads through MiXCR, listing each CDR3 protein once. Of around 530,000 distinct CDR3 sequences detected, less than 25% appear once; the ten largest clones hold roughly 8.3%. Sample: PBMCs or a T cell subset sorted from them (not recorded which). This clonotype was sampled from an adult woman who had mild COVID-19 (a few samples of this study predate the infection). Cell type and time point are not known. V gene TRBV7-2 combines with J gene TRBJ2-1; D not resolved. The CDR3 region is CASSLVRTQVDEQFF. The CDR3 coding sequence is TGTGCCAGCAGCTTAGTTCGTACGCAAGTAGATGAGCAGTTCTTC.